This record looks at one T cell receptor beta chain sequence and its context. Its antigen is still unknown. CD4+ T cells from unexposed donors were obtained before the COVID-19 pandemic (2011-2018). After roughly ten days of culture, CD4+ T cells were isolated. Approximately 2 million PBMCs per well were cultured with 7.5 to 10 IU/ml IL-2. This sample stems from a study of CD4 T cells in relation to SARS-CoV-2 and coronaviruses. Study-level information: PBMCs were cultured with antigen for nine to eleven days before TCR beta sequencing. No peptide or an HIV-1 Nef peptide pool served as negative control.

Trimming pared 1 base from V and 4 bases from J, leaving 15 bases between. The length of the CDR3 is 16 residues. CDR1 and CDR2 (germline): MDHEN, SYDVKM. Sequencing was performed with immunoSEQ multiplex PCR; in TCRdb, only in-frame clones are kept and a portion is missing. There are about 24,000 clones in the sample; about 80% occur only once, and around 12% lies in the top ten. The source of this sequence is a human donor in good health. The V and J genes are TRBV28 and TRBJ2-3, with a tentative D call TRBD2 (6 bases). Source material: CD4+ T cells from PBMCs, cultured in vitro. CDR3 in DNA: TGTGCCAGCAGTTTATACGGCGGGATGGGGTCAGATACGCAGTATTTT. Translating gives CASSLYGGMGSDTQYF.